These 21 T cell receptor beta chains originate from one sample sequenced in a study of CD8 T cells in Susac syndrome. RNA was extracted with the RNeasy kit, and a quantity of roughly 0.5 to 1 ug was reverse transcribed using random hexamers. MiXCR, applied by TCRdb to the immunoSEQ multiplex PCR reads, yields one record per CDR3 protein. The table records some 120,000 distinct CDR3 sequences, around 95% of them present only once. Sequenced: CD4+ T cells from PBMCs. These receptors were collected from a human donor in good health.

The V call is TRBV29-1, the J call TRBJ1-2; D call uncertain. Germline CDR1 and CDR2: SQVTM and ANQGSEA. V was cut by 8 bases and J by 0 bases, with 13 bases left in between. This CDR3 region has 13 residues. CDR3 in amino acids: CSFNHGSNYGYTF. The CDR3 DNA is TGCAGCTTCAACCACGGTTCTAACTATGGCTACACCTTC.

A single count supports this clonotype. V is TRBV5-1 and J is TRBJ1-2; D ambiguous. CDR3 length equals 14 residues. CDR1 and CDR2 (germline): SGHRS, YFSETQ. V was shortened by 3 bases and J by 4 bases, with 13 bases between the two germline ends. The CDR3 DNA follows: TGCGCCAGCAGCTCCAATTCGGGGTCCTATGGCTACACCTTC. Encoded protein: CASSSNSGSYGYTF.

This clonotype appeared a single time. The chain links TRBV2 to TRBJ2-2; tentatively, D is TRBD2 (6 bases). Per the germline V gene, CDR1 is SNHLY and CDR2 is FYNNEI. The V end lost 7 bases, the J end lost 4 bases, and 16 bases lay between the germline ends. CDR3 length: 15 residues. For the CDR3, the DNA is TGTGCCAGCACCGTAGGAGGGGACGGCACCGGGGAGCTGTTTTTT. It yields the protein CASTVGGDGTGELFF.

The V call is TRBV5-1, the J call TRBJ2-1; 10 nucleotides line up with TRBD2. After removal of 0 bases from V and 0 bases from J, the junction contained 3 bases not matched to a gene. The CDR3 totals 17 residues. Germline CDR1 reads SGHRS; CDR2 reads YFSETQ. The chain's CDR3 is CASSLVPSGSSYNEQFF. The CDR3, as DNA: TGCGCCAGCAGCTTGGTACCTAGCGGGAGCTCCTACAATGAGCAGTTCTTC. Using reference TRBV5-1 and TRBJ2-1 for the parts outside the CDR3, the full variable domain is KAGVTQTPRYLIKTRGQQVTLSCSPISGHRSVSWYQQTPGQGLQFLFEYFSETQRNKGNFPGRFSGRQFSNSRSEMNVSTLELGDSALYLCASSLVPSGSSYNEQFFGPGTRLTVL.

The rearrangement uses TRBV12-5 and TRBJ1-1; D unclear. The length of the CDR3 is 15 residues. V was shortened by 6 bases and J by 0 bases, with 14 bases between the two germline ends. The V gene's germline CDR1 is LGHNT and CDR2 FRNRAP. CDR3 amino acids: CASGRGGQVNTEAFF. As DNA, the CDR3 is TGTGCTAGTGGGAGAGGAGGGCAGGTGAACACTGAAGCTTTCTTT.

The chain links TRBV12-3 or TRBV12-4 to TRBJ2-2; D is uncertain. With 6 bases removed from V and 5 bases from J, the gap between germline ends came to 13 bases. The CDR3 consists of 14 residues. DNA for the CDR3: TGTGCCAGCAGACCGACCCTACCAACCGGGGAGCTGTTTTTT. Translated: CASRPTLPTGELFF.

The V gene is TRBV30, the J gene TRBJ2-7, with TRBD1 identical over 9 bases. The CDR3 runs 15 residues. The V segment lost 0 bases and the J segment 2 bases; nucleotides outside the gene matches: 5. Germline CDR1 is GTSNPN and CDR2 is SVGIG (reference sequence). The CDR3 here is CAWSVGQGQTYEQYF. The CDR3 DNA is TGTGCCTGGAGTGTAGGACAGGGGCAAACCTACGAGCAGTACTTC.

The chain joins TRBV24-1 to TRBJ2-2; D unclear. V lost 2 bases to trimming and J lost 4 bases, with 10 bases between them. The CDR3 is 15 amino acids. Germline V gene data show CDR1 as KGHDR and CDR2 as SFDVKD. The CDR3 loop reads CATSDSGGITGELFF. The CDR3 region has the DNA TGTGCCACCAGTGATTCCGGTGGGATCACCGGGGAGCTGTTTTTT.

The chain combines TRBV3-1 with TRBJ2-1; perhaps TRBD2 as D (6 bases). In germline, CDR1 is LGHDT, CDR2 YNNKEL (reference sequence). This CDR3 spans 16 amino acids. V lost 0 bases to trimming and J lost 4 bases, with 13 bases between them. The CDR3 is CASSQEGSGPYNEQFF. CDR3 coding DNA: TGTGCCAGCAGCCAAGAGGGTAGCGGTCCGTACAATGAGCAGTTCTTC.

This sequence joins TRBV6-2 or TRBV6-3 and TRBJ2-5, with D possibly called TRBD1 or TRBD2 (5 bases each). Trimming cost V 4 bases and J 1 base, with 10 bases left between them. The CDR3 has 14 residues. CDR1 and CDR2 from the germline V gene are MNHEY and SVGEGT. The CDR3 region has the DNA TGTGCCAGCAGTTCGCCGGGACGCCAAGAGACCCAGTACTTC. Protein sequence: CASSSPGRQETQYF.

The DNA for the CDR3 is TGTGCCAGTGCCGGGACAGGGGGCTACGAGCAGTACTTC. Its protein product is CASAGTGGYEQYF. V is TRBV3-1 and J is TRBJ2-7, with 11 bases lining up with TRBD1. J lost 3 bases, V lost 9 bases, and 4 bases had no gene match. The germline CDR1 and CDR2 sequences are LGHDT and YNNKEL (reference sequence). The CDR3 covers 13 residues.

The chain couples TRBV5-1 to TRBJ2-3, with TRBD2 matching 13 bases. Germline lookup yields CDR1 SGHRS and CDR2 YFSETQ. This CDR3 contains 15 residues. Trimming cost V 4 bases and J 5 bases; bases outside gene matches: 4. The CDR3 loop is CASSLGLAGVDTQYF. In DNA, the CDR3 is TGCGCCAGCAGCCTTGGACTAGCGGGAGTAGATACGCAGTATTTT.

The V gene is TRBV6-5, the J gene TRBJ2-3, with D perhaps TRBD2 (6 bases). The V end was cut by 0 bases, the J end by 6 bases, with 10 bases between. Per germline, CDR1 MNHEY and CDR2 SVGAGI. The CDR3 length is 14 residues. The CDR3 DNA follows: TGTGCCAGCAGTTACTCTGGGGACTTTGATACGCAGTATTTT. Encoded protein: CASSYSGDFDTQYF.

This rearrangement joins TRBV2 to TRBJ2-2, with 11 bases identical to TRBD2. Germline V lookup: CDR1 SNHLY, CDR2 FYNNEI. This CDR3 has 17 amino acids. V lost 8 bases, J lost 6 bases, and 14 bases stayed unmatched. DNA of the CDR3: TGTGCCAGCGTCCTTTCGCTAGCGGGAGGTGCGGCCGGGGAGCTGTTTTTT. It translates to CASVLSLAGGAAGELFF.

CDR3 sequence: CASRSTGGSDTIYF. CDR3 DNA sequence: TGTGCCAGCAGGTCCACAGGGGGCTCGGACACCATATATTTT. The chain uses TRBV6-6 and TRBJ1-3; 9 bases match TRBD1. Looked up from germline, CDR1 is MNHNY and CDR2 is SVGAGI (reference sequence). This CDR3 is built from 14 residues. With V trimmed by 6 bases and J by 8 bases, 8 bases remained unmatched.

This chain uses TRBV7-2 with TRBJ1-5, with TRBD1 matching over 10 bases. The CDR3 is made up of 14 amino acids. Per germline, CDR1 SGHTA and CDR2 FQGNSA. V gave up 5 bases and J gave up 7 bases; unmatched junction bases: 5. CDR3 DNA: TGTGCCAGCAGCAAGACAGGGGGCATCCAGCCCCAGCATTTT. This gives the protein CASSKTGGIQPQHF.

This chain links TRBV7-2 with TRBJ2-3; 7 nucleotides line up with TRBD1. The CDR3 has 14 amino acids. J gave up 6 bases and V 5 bases, and 8 bases lay outside the gene matches. CDR1 and CDR2 from the germline V gene are SGHTA and FQGNSA. CDR3 amino acids: CASSPGQFSDTQYF. The CDR3 region has the DNA TGTGCCAGCAGCCCGGGACAGTTTTCGGATACGCAGTATTTT.

The rearrangement uses TRBV7-2 and TRBJ1-3, with D maybe TRBD1 (6 bases). CDR3 length: 17 amino acids. V lost 5 bases to trimming and J lost 0 bases, with 17 bases between them. Germline CDR1 and CDR2: SGHTA and FQGNSA. The CDR3 bases are TGTGCCAGCAGCCCGTGGCGGGGGGGCGACTCTGGAAACACCATATATTTT. Translation gives CASSPWRGGDSGNTIYF.

CDR3 in DNA: TGCAGCGTCCAAGGGGGACAGAACACTGAAGCTTTCTTT. It is translated as CSVQGGQNTEAFF. V and J are TRBV29-1 and TRBJ1-1, with D possibly being TRBD1 (6 bases). CDR3 length equals 13 residues. Trimming pared 6 bases from V and 1 base from J, leaving 12 bases between. Germline-derived CDR1 and CDR2 are SQVTM and ANQGSEA.

J is TRBJ2-1 and V is TRBV5-1; possibly TRBD1 for D (6 bases). Trimming took 3 bases from V and 0 from J, leaving 19 bases between them. Germline-derived CDR1 and CDR2 are SGHRS and YFSETQ. The CDR3 contains 18 residues. The DNA of the CDR3 is TGCGCCAGCAGCTCACTGACAGGATCGGGGTTCTCCTACAATGAGCAGTTCTTC. This codes for CASSSLTGSGFSYNEQFF.

This clonotype has just one count. The chain's CDR3 is CAISDEDRGRWIRQPQHF. The CDR3 DNA is TGTGCCATCAGTGATGAGGACAGGGGGCGCTGGATCAGACAGCCCCAGCATTTT. The genes are TRBV10-3 and TRBJ1-5; 11 bases match TRBD1. V lost 3 bases, J lost 7 bases, and 14 bases stayed unmatched. Germline V lookup: CDR1 ENHRY, CDR2 SYGVKD. This CDR3 comprises 18 residues.